This T cell receptor (beta chain) derives from a study of cytomegalovirus exposure and HLA in healthy donors (dated by TCRdb to the late 2010s). Some background on the complete study: According to an earlier analysis of several hundred of the donors, some 180 million T cells yielded some 120 million unique TCR beta sequences and 276 Gb of sequence data. HLA typing included class I and class II loci at four-digit resolution. Using immunosequencing, the study profiled T cell repertoires from some 670 subjects and related those repertoires to cytomegalovirus serostatus. An earlier analysis of some 600 of the donors applied high-throughput TCR beta sequencing to assess whether each TCR beta V gene segment acted as functional or pseudogenic. In addition to the first cohort of approximately 670 subjects, a separate validation cohort of 100 to 150 different subjects was used. A later genetic analysis used genome-wide SNP genotypes for about 65% of the roughly 670 donors, treating that subset as a discovery cohort. In a later analysis, previously published TCR beta repertoires from fewer than 750 donors were re-analyzed and high-resolution HLA genotyping was added so that TCR occurrence patterns could be studied. The later analysis used no new phenotypic data to find candidate immune exposures, relying instead on TCR beta sequences and their occurrence across donors. Roughly 310 gigabases of sequencing data and tens of millions of unique TCR sequences were included in an early release covering around 650 HLA-typed donors. All discovery cohort repertoires had been generated on a single sequencing platform. The study aimed to test whether signatures of past pathogen exposure could be identified by cataloging public T cell receptors. The genetic ancestry cluster associated with self-reported Caucasian donors included about 84% of the roughly 360 genotyped donors. Among about 370 genotyped donors of the cohort, an average of around 240,000 unique TCR beta nucleotide sequences was sequenced per donor, of which 15% to 20% were non-productive. Several DR-DQ haplotypes were treated as single units for association and clustering because of strong linkage in the cohort. The number of donors typed differed by locus, with about 629-640 for A, B, C, DRB1 and DQB1, around 500 for DQA1, over 600 for DPA1, and around 460 for DPB1. Donor age, sex, ethnicity and CMV serostatus were collected together with the repertoire data. To predict cytomegalovirus infection status, the study combined high-throughput TCR immunosequencing, statistical association of individual TCRs with disease status, and machine learning.

This clone has a single count. Its antigen remains undetermined. Base qualities are not provided; no much larger clone lies one nucleotide away. Libraries were prepared through the immunoSEQ multiplex PCR assay. For the multiplex PCR, a mixture combining 60 forward primers for TCR Vbeta segments and 13 reverse primers for TCR Jbeta segments was used. A multiplex PCR assay on genomic DNA amplified the CDR3 region of rearranged TCR beta genes. On the Illumina HiSeq System, the amplified TCR beta libraries were sequenced as 87-base-pair reads. The paper's processing steps were these. Across the 640 or so repertoires, a later analysis counted approximately 75 million unique TCR beta chains, 9 million to 14 million of which were shared by at least two donors. Raw reads were error-corrected and collapsed into unique sequences with a nearest-neighbor algorithm that merged closely related sequences to remove PCR and sequencing errors. Alignment of CDR3 sequences to IMGT reference sequences was used to assign V, D and J gene segments. For a sequence to be retained, a match of at least six nucleotides to both a V gene segment and a J gene segment was required. Rearrangements were called productive when the CDR3 lacked stop codons and stayed in frame with V and J; all others were non-productive. CDR3 was defined by IMGT convention, running from the second conserved V-encoded cysteine to the conserved J-encoded phenylalanine. The earlier analysis of 587 of the donors excluded any sequence lacking an unambiguous match to a single V gene segment. An earlier analysis of 550 to 650 of the donors classified V segments as functional when productive rearrangements were above 56.7% and as segregating when the standard deviation between donors was above 5%. A statistical classification framework was developed to diagnose cytomegalovirus status using the catalog of TCR beta chain sequences. In a later analysis, TCR nucleotide sequences were compared against IMGT/GENE-DB human TR gene sequences so that V and J genes could be assigned. A later analysis assigned CDR3 sequences and most-parsimonious VDJ recombination scenarios with the TCRdist pipeline. A later analysis defined each TCR beta chain by its CDR3 amino acid sequence plus V-gene family, and excluded reads lacking a unique V-gene family. In a later analysis, 550 to 650 highly shared, low-generation-probability nucleotide sequences were removed to address suspected cross-contamination and a sequencing artifact. In a later analysis, a clonal expansion index for each public chain was calculated from normalized within-repertoire ranks of inferred template counts. In a later analysis, generation probabilities were computed using a VDJ recombination model fitted to out-of-frame rearrangements, and the results were checked against IGoR. In a later analysis, TCR-TCR, TCR-HLA and TCR-CMV co-occurrence was scored with hypergeometric tests, and a repertoire-size bias correction was applied to TCR pairs. A later analysis estimated false discovery rates by permuting HLA or CMV assignments 20 times. In a later analysis, co-occurring TCRs were grouped using DBSCAN, with TCRdist sequence similarity added in when clustering inside HLA-allele-positive subsets. For co-occurrence clustering, repertoires with fewer than 30,000 or more than 120,000 public chains were excluded, along with five repertoires with anomalous nucleotide sharing. Sourced from immuneACCESS, this table was stored by TCRdb with only in-frame sequences that have V and J called. A share of the clones is absent; for the studies checked, an unresolved V gene accounts for under half, and the remainder has no known explanation. V and J calls plus clone size are reproduced from that table; the DNA served to infer D and trimming. The sample records about 150,000 clones, approximately 80% of which are singletons. The leading ten clones occupy over 3% of the sample.

The cohort consisted of 666 healthy bone marrow donors. At the time of sampling, every cohort member was nominally healthy, though immune exposures that went unrecorded were likely present. The donor was CMV seronegative and belonged to the group of 352 seronegative cohort members. Each donor provided a peripheral blood sample, and peripheral blood mononuclear cells were used for TCR beta sequencing. The Qiagen DNeasy Blood Extraction Kit was used to extract genomic DNA from the blood cell samples. Here is what the overall study found, with its caveats: At a false discovery rate of 0.05, a later analysis linked fewer than 20,000 TCR beta sequences to specific HLA alleles. The only immune exposure information available for the cohort was CMV serostatus. A total of 150 to 200 TCR beta chains were listed by the study as associated with cytomegalovirus. In vitro tests confirmed that a few of the cytomegalovirus-associated TCR beta chains recognize cytomegalovirus antigens. An association between a missense DCLRE1C variant and V-gene and J-gene trimming of TCR beta chains was found in a later genetic analysis and replicated in an independent cohort. In a later analysis, several top co-occurrence clusters were reported to appear linked to parvovirus B19, influenza, CMV and Epstein-Barr virus. The presence/absence analyses assumed that sequencing depth was roughly uniform across donors, and that assumption may not be true. While some public TCRs were present in many individuals, most TCR sequences turned up only very rarely across donors. A cluster of highly shared sequence variants was judged likely to be a technical artifact of the sequencing pipeline. According to a later analysis, most CMV-associated TCR beta chains appeared to be HLA-restricted, and the HLA associations seemed to be driven largely by CMV exposure. Around 16 rarely observed V segments, including chromosome 9 orphons, were excluded from the earlier analysis of several hundred of the donors because counts were too low. Correlated functional status among segregating V segments might be attributable to linkage disequilibrium, but an unknown experimental factor could not be ruled out. Cytomegalovirus status was reported to be diagnosed by the classifier with high specificity and sensitivity in both the original and validation cohorts. Strong co-occurrence of HLA alleles, especially DR and DQ, made assigning TCR associations to individual alleles difficult. This cohort had only TCR beta chains sequenced, and the lack of alpha or paired-chain data limited which features could be detected. The authors suggested that the approach could potentially be extended to other disease states and immunological phenotypes. Because HLA typing was unavailable for some donors at each locus, only the typed subset was used in association tests. According to a later analysis, TCR association rates differed among HLA loci, with DRB1 alleles showing the most associated TCRs and HLA-C alleles showing the fewest. An earlier analysis of approximately 530 of the donors showed that most TCR beta V segments appeared in productive rearrangements either about 87% or about 30% of the time, which broadly matched IMGT annotations. In a later analysis, HLA-associated TCR beta chains showed more clonal expansion and lower generation probabilities than non-associated chains that were equally common. In a later genetic analysis, fewer N-insertions in productive TCRs were reported among donors in an Asian-associated ancestry cluster than the roughly 640-donor mean. A further reported finding was that TCR beta sequences accurately predicted the HLA-A and HLA-B alleles for most subjects in the first cohort.

The clonotype was recovered from a man aged 35 to 55 in good health and CMV-seronegative. Input material: PBMCs.

The encoded CDR3 is CASSGRGENEQFF. The sequence in DNA is TGTGCCAGCAGTGGCAGGGGGGAGAATGAGCAGTTCTTC. The rearranged segments are TRBV27 and TRBJ2-1; TRBD1 is a weak D gene call, 7 bases matching. The germline V gene (reference sequence) gives CDR1 as MNHEY and CDR2 as SMNVEV. Including cysteine and phenylalanine, the CDR3 has 13 amino acids. The retained sequence is limited to the CDR3, 39 bases, with the frame set at the first base. V drops 5 bases and J drops 7 bases, leaving 12 bases in between.